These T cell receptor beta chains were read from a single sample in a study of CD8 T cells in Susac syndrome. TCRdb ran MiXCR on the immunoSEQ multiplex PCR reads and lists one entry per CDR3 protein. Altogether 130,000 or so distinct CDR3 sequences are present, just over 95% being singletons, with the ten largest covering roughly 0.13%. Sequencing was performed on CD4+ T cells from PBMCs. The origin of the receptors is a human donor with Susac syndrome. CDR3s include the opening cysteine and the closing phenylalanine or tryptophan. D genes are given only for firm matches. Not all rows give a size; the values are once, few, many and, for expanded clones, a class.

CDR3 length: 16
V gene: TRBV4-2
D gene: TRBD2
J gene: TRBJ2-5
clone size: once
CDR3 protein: CASSLGTSGFQETQYF
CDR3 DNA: TGTGCCAGCAGCCTCGGGACTAGCGGTTTCCAAGAGACCCAGTACTTC

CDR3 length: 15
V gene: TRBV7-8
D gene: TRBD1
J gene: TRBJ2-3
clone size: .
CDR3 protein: CASSLEGQGLGTQYF
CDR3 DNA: TGTGCCAGCAGCTTGGAGGGACAGGGGCTGGGTACGCAGTATTTT

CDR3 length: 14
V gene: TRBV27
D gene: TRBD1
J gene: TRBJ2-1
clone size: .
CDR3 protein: CASSFRYRGDEQFF
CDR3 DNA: TGTGCCAGCAGTTTCCGGTACAGGGGCGATGAGCAGTTCTTC

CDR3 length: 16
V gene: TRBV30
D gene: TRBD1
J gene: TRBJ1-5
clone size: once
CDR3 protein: CAWSPSTGDSNQPQHF
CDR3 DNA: TGTGCCTGGAGTCCTTCAACAGGGGATAGCAATCAGCCCCAGCATTTT

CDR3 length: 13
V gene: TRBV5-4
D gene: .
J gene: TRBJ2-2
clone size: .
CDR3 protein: CATAGGGTGELFF
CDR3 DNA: TGTGCCACGGCCGGAGGGGGCACCGGGGAGCTGTTTTTT

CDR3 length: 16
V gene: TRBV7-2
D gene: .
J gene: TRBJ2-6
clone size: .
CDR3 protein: CASSLEGPQWANVLTF
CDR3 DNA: TGTGCCAGCAGCTTAGAAGGACCCCAGTGGGCCAACGTCCTGACTTTC

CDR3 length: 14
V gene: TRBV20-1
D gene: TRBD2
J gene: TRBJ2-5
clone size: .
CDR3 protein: CSASGLAGQETQYF
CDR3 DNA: TGCAGTGCTAGCGGACTAGCGGGACAAGAGACCCAGTACTTC

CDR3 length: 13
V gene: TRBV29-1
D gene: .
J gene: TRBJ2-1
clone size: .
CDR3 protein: CSVAVSSYNEQFF
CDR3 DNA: TGCAGCGTTGCCGTGAGCTCCTACAATGAGCAGTTCTTC

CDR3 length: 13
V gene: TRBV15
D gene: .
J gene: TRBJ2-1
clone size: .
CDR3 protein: CATSGSNGPEQFF
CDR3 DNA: TGTGCCACCAGCGGATCGAATGGACCAGAGCAGTTCTTC

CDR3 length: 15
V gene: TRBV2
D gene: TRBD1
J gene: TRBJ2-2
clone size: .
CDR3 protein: CASSGVDRGGGELFF
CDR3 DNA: TGTGCCAGCAGTGGTGTGGACAGGGGTGGCGGGGAGCTGTTTTTT

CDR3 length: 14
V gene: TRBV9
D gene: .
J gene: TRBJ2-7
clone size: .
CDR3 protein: CASSVGLNNYEQYF
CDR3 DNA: TGTGCCAGCAGCGTAGGACTCAATAACTACGAGCAGTACTTC

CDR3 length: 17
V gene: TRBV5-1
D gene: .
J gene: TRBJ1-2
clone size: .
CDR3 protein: CASSLERGGPFPYGYTF
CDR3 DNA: TGCGCCAGCAGCTTGGAACGGGGGGGCCCTTTTCCTTATGGCTACACCTTC

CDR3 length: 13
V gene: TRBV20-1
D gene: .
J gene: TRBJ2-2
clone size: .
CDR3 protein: CSARAGQLSELFF
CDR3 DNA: TGCAGTGCTAGAGCGGGACAATTGTCAGAGCTGTTTTTT

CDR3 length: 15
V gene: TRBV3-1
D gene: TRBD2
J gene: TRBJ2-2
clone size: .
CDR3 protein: CASSQDGRETGELFF
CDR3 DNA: TGTGCCAGCAGCCAAGACGGGAGGGAAACCGGGGAGCTGTTTTTT

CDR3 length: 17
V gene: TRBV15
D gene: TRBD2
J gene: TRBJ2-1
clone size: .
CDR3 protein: CATSSPGLAGTYNEQFF
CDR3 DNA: TGTGCCACCAGCAGCCCCGGACTAGCGGGTACCTACAATGAGCAGTTCTTC

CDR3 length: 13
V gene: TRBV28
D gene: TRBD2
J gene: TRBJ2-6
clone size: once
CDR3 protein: CAGGDSGANVLTF
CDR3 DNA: TGTGCCGGGGGGGATTCTGGGGCCAACGTCCTGACTTTC

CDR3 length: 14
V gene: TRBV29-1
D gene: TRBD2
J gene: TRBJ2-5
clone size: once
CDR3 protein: CSVGRAGGPETQYF
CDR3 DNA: TGCAGCGTTGGTCGGGCGGGAGGGCCCGAGACCCAGTACTTC

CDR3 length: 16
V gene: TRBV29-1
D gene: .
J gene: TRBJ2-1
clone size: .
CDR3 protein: CSVGSSRARSYNEQFF
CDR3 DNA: TGCAGCGTTGGTTCGTCGCGGGCTCGCTCCTACAATGAGCAGTTCTTC

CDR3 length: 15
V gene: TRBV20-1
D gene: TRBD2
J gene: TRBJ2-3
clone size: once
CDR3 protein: CSARPTSGIADTQYF
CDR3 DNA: TGCAGTGCTAGACCGACTAGCGGGATCGCAGATACGCAGTATTTT

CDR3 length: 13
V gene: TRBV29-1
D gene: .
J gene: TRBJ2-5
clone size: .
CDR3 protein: CSVATGVQETQYF
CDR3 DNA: TGCAGCGTTGCTACAGGAGTCCAAGAGACCCAGTACTTC

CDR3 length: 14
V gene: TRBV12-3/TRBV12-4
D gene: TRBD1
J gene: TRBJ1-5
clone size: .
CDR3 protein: CASRDRSAHQPQHF
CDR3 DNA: TGTGCCAGCAGGGACAGGAGCGCCCACCAGCCCCAGCATTTT

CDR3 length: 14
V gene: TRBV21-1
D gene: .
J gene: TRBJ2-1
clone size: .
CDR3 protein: CASSKAEGINEQFF
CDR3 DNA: TGTGCCAGCAGCAAAGCGGAGGGGATCAATGAGCAGTTCTTC

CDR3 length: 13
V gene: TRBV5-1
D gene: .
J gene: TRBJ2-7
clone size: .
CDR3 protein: CASSYDYSYEQYF
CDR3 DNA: TGCGCCAGCAGCTACGACTACTCCTACGAGCAGTACTTC

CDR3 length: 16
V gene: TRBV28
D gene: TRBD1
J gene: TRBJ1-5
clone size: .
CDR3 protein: CASRGAPGQGNQPQHF
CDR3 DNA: TGTGCCAGCAGAGGAGCCCCGGGACAGGGGAACCAGCCCCAGCATTTT

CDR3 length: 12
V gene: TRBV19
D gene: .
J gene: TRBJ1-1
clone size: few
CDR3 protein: CASSSRVTEAFF
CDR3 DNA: TGTGCCAGTAGTTCCAGGGTCACTGAAGCTTTCTTT

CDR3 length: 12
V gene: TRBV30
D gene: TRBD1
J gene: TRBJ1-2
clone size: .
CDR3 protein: CAWSYRGIGYTF
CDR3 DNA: TGTGCCTGGAGTTACAGGGGAATCGGCTACACCTTC

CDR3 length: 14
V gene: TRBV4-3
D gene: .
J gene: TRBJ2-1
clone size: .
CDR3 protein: CASSQAAGYNEQFF
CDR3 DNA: TGCGCCAGCAGCCAAGCGGCAGGATACAATGAGCAGTTCTTC

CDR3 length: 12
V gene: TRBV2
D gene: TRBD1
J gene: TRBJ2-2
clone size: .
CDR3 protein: CASTRQGGELFF
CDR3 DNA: TGTGCCAGCACGCGACAGGGCGGGGAGCTGTTTTTT

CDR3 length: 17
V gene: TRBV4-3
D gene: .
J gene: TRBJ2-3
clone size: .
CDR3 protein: CASSQARGGSFMDTQYF
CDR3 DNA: TGCGCCAGCAGCCAAGCCCGAGGGGGGTCCTTTATGGATACGCAGTATTTT

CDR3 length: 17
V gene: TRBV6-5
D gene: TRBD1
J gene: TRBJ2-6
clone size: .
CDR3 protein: CASSYSRGSVEANVLTF
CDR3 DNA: TGTGCCAGCAGTTACTCCAGGGGGTCTGTTGAGGCCAACGTCCTGACTTTC

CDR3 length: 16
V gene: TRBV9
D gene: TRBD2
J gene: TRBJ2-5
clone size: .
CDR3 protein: CASSYPRAGGRETQYF
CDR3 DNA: TGTGCCAGCAGCTATCCCCGGGCGGGGGGCAGAGAGACCCAGTACTTC

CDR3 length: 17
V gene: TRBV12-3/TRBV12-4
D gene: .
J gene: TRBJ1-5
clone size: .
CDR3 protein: CASSSGEAQGLRKPQHF
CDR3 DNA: TGTGCCAGCAGTTCTGGGGAGGCCCAGGGCCTAAGAAAGCCCCAGCATTTT

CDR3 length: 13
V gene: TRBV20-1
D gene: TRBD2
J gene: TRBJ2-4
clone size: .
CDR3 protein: CSGQLAGDGIQYF
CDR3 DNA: TGCAGTGGCCAGCTAGCGGGAGACGGCATTCAGTACTTC

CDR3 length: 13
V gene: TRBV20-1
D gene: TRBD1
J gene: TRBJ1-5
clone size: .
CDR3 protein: CSAIGTANQPQHF
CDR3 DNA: TGCAGTGCTATTGGGACAGCCAATCAGCCCCAGCATTTT

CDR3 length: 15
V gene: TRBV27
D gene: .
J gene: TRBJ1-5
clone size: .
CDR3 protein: CASSLKGHSNQPQHF
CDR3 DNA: TGTGCCAGCAGTTTAAAGGGGCATAGCAATCAGCCCCAGCATTTT